This T cell receptor beta chain was sequenced during a study of blood T cell repertoires in COVID-19. Trimming cost V 6 bases and J 1 base; bases outside gene matches: 6. This CDR3 comprises 16 residues. The germline CDR1 and CDR2 sequences are LNHNV and YYDKDF (reference sequence). Measured with immunoSEQ multiplex PCR; TCRdb has only the in-frame clones, and not every one. The data contain some 140,000 clones, about 89% of them singletons. This clone came up a few times. Sequenced input: peripheral blood. The V gene is TRBV15, the J gene TRBJ1-2, with 12 bases lining up with TRBD1. This sequence originates from a man between 45 and 60 years old with acute or convalescent COVID-19. The CDR3 is CATSGTGGSVNYGYTF. The CDR3 nucleotides are TGTGCCACCAGTGGGACAGGGGGCTCGGTTAACTATGGCTACACCTTC.